This TCR beta chain was recovered during a study of cytomegalovirus exposure and HLA in healthy donors. Findings and caveats of the study: In a later analysis, most CMV-associated TCR beta chains appeared HLA-restricted.

The PCR was carried out with 60 Vbeta primers and 13 Jbeta primers. Repertoires were generated with immunoSEQ multiplex PCR, while TCRdb's copy carries only in-frame clones and drops some. The sample lists roughly 150,000 clones, around 85% occurring once. In germline, CDR1 is SGDLS, CDR2 YYNGEE. This CDR3 is built from 15 residues. Trimming removed 7 bases from V and 0 bases from J, with 15 bases in between. Points on this clone: Its specificity is not known.

This sequence was found in a boy between 2 and 10 years old in good health and CMV-seronegative. Material for sequencing was PBMCs. The chain recombines TRBV9 with TRBJ2-3, with TRBD2 as a possible D gene (5 bases). This chain's CDR3 is CASGSRGGSTDTQYF. In nucleotides, the CDR3 is TGTGCCAGCGGCAGTAGAGGAGGAAGCACAGATACGCAGTATTTT.